Presented here are 28 T cell receptor beta chains from one specimen sequenced in a study of CD8 T cells in ankylosing spondylitis. TCRdb analysed the 5' RACE reads with MiXCR anew, one entry per CDR3 protein. The sample lists around 150,000 distinct CDR3 sequences; roughly 18% were seen once. The specimen was blood, either unsorted or a sorted T cell fraction (not recorded which). These receptors were obtained from a male donor with ankylosing spondylitis or in good health (not recorded which).

This clonotype turned up a few times. The chain joins TRBV5-4 to TRBJ1-1; 10 bases match TRBD1. J gave up 6 bases and V 4 bases, and 9 bases lay outside the gene matches. This CDR3 contains 15 residues. From germline, CDR1 is SGHNT and CDR2 YYREEE (reference sequence). The CDR3 region has the DNA TGTGCCAGCAGCCGACCCGGGACAGGGGTTTCTGAAGCTTTCTTT. Its protein is CASSRPGTGVSEAFF. Using reference TRBV5-4 and TRBJ1-1 for the parts outside the CDR3, the full variable domain is ETGVTQSPTHLIKTRGQQVTLRCSSQSGHNTVSWYQQALGQGPQFIFQYYREEENGRGNFPPRFSGLQFPNYSSELNVNALELDDSALYLCASSRPGTGVSEAFFGQGTRLTVV.

This clonotype was detected many times. The chain recombines TRBV15 with TRBJ1-5; 7 bases agree with TRBD1. The germline gives CDR1 LNHNV, CDR2 YYDKDF (reference sequence). Trimming cost V 2 bases and J 2 bases; bases outside gene matches: 3. The CDR3 sequence is 15 residues long. In DNA, the CDR3 is TGTGCCACCAGCAGAAAAGGACAGGGCAATCAGCCCCAGCATTTT. Translating it yields CATSRKGQGNQPQHF.

This clonotype was recorded a few times. This rearrangement joins TRBV12-3 or TRBV12-4 to TRBJ2-5, with 10 nucleotides matching TRBD2. With V trimmed by 4 bases and J by 5 bases, 10 bases remained unmatched. The CDR3 length is 16 residues. CDR3 sequence reads: CASSSPLAGVGETQYF. The CDR3 region has the DNA TGTGCCAGCAGTTCCCCCCTAGCGGGAGTTGGGGAGACCCAGTACTTC.

This clonotype was detected many times. The rearrangement uses TRBV29-1 and TRBJ2-2, with D unclear. The CDR3 consists of 15 residues. The V and J ends lost 3 bases and 0 bases respectively, with 11 bases between them. In germline, CDR1 is SQVTM, CDR2 ANQGSEA. CDR3 residues: CSVEVMAANTGELFF. The CDR3 coding sequence is TGCAGCGTTGAGGTGATGGCTGCGAACACCGGGGAGCTGTTTTTT.

A few counts support this clonotype. The chain has TRBV20-1 and TRBJ2-3; 12 bases fit TRBD2. The CDR3 length is 15 residues. Germline assignment: CDR1 DFQATT and CDR2 SNEGSKA (reference sequence). J lost 6 bases, V lost 6 bases, and 10 bases had no gene match. The CDR3 DNA sequence: TGCAGTGCAAACCTAGCGGGAGGGCCAAGGGATACGCAGTATTTT. Translation: CSANLAGGPRDTQYF.

Concerning this clonotype itself: This may stem from a read error, because a much larger clone lies one nucleotide away. The chain has TRBV6-5 and TRBJ1-4; no firm D call. Germline loops: CDR1 MNHEY, CDR2 SVGAGI. The CDR3 loop spans 12 amino acids. This chain's CDR3 is CVSSSVNEKLFF. CDR3 in DNA: TGTGTCAGCAGTTCCGTTAATGAAAAACTGTTTTTT.

Ten or more counts support this clonotype. V is TRBV20-1 and J is TRBJ1-1; 10 bases map to TRBD1. The germline CDR1 and CDR2 sequences are DFQATT and SNEGSKA (reference sequence). The V gene end was trimmed by 5 bases and the J gene end by 1 base; junction bases not matched to a gene: 7. CDR3 size: 15 residues. DNA of the CDR3: TGCAGTGCTCTCGACAGGGGGCTGGGGAACACTGAAGCTTTCTTT. Protein product: CSALDRGLGNTEAFF.

At least ten counts were recorded for this clonotype. The J gene is TRBJ2-1, the V gene TRBV12-3 or TRBV12-4; D may match TRBD1 or TRBD2 (8 bases each). Trimming cost V 0 bases and J 0 bases, with 18 bases left between them. The CDR3 contains 19 residues. Written as DNA, the CDR3 is TGTGCCAGCAGTTTAGCGGACAGGGTAGCGGGAAGCTCCTACAATGAGCAGTTCTTC. It translates to CASSLADRVAGSSYNEQFF.

This clonotype occurred many times. The chain combines TRBV3-1 with TRBJ2-7, with unresolved D. Trimming removed 5 bases from V and 6 bases from J, with 11 bases in between. The V gene's germline CDR1 is LGHDT and CDR2 YNNKEL (reference sequence). This CDR3 is built from 12 residues. The CDR3 loop reads CASSVYASEQYF. Here the CDR3 DNA reads TGTGCCAGCAGCGTATATGCCTCCGAGCAGTACTTC.

This clonotype was observed many times. In DNA form, the CDR3 reads TGCGCCAGCAGCTTGGCAGGGTCGAACACCGGGGAGCTGTTTTTT. Amino acids: CASSLAGSNTGELFF. V is TRBV5-1 and J is TRBJ2-2; possibly TRBD1 for D (5 bases). The CDR3 length is 15 residues. CDR1 is SGHRS, CDR2 YFSETQ, per germline. Trimming stripped 0 bases from V and 0 bases from J, with 6 bases between.

At least ten counts were recorded for this clonotype. J is TRBJ2-3 and V is TRBV5-1; 10 bases are shared with TRBD2. The CDR3 is 15 amino acids. Germline V gene data show CDR1 as SGHRS and CDR2 as YFSETQ. Unmatched junction bases numbered 8, after V lost 4 bases and J lost 6 bases. The CDR3 DNA sequence: TGCGCCAGCAGCAGAGCGGGAGGGCAAAGTGATACGCAGTATTTT. Protein: CASSRAGGQSDTQYF.

This clonotype was recorded many times. V gene TRBV5-1 combines with J gene TRBJ2-3, with 10 nucleotides matching TRBD2. The junction had 8 bases not matched to a gene; V was cut back by 4 bases and J by 3 bases. Germline CDR1 reads SGHRS; CDR2 reads YFSETQ. The CDR3 extends over 16 amino acids. The CDR3 DNA reads TGCGCCAGCAGCCCCCAGGCTAGCGGGAGTACAGATACGCAGTATTTT. This sequence encodes CASSPQASGSTDTQYF. Full variable domain (rest looked up from reference TRBV5-1 and TRBJ2-3): KAGVTQTPRYLIKTRGQQVTLSCSPISGHRSVSWYQQTPGQGLQFLFEYFSETQRNKGNFPGRFSGRQFSNSRSEMNVSTLELGDSALYLCASSPQASGSTDTQYFGPGTRLTVL.

V is TRBV10-3 and J is TRBJ2-2; D perhaps matches TRBD2 (5 bases). This CDR3 is 14 amino acids long. Germline assignment: CDR1 ENHRY and CDR2 SYGVKD. Trimming shortened V by 5 bases and J by 1 base, and 8 bases separated the two germline ends. The CDR3 here is CAISNGLNTGELFF. The CDR3 coding sequence is TGTGCCATCAGTAATGGACTGAACACCGGGGAGCTGTTTTTT.

This clonotype was observed many times. The V gene is TRBV5-1, the J gene TRBJ2-7; D tentatively fits TRBD1 or TRBD2 (5 bases each). CDR1 is SGHRS and CDR2 is YFSETQ in the germline V gene. With 4 bases removed from V and 5 bases from J, the gap between germline ends came to 19 bases. The CDR3 loop spans 15 amino acids. The chain's CDR3 is CASSTGTALVNEQYF. The CDR3, as DNA: TGCGCCAGCAGCACGGGGACGGCGTTGGTCAACGAGCAGTACTTC.

The table lists this clonotype with a count of one. The V and J genes are TRBV7-9 and TRBJ2-7; D gene ambiguous. This CDR3 has 13 amino acids. Germline lookup yields CDR1 SEHNR and CDR2 FQNEAQ (reference sequence). Trimming removed 4 bases at V and 5 bases at J, with 12 bases between. DNA for the CDR3: TGTGCCAGCAGCTCGCCAACTTCCCACGAGCAGTACTTC. It encodes CASSSPTSHEQYF. Combining the CDR3 with reference TRBV7-9 and TRBJ2-7 gives the whole variable domain DTGVSQNPRHKITKRGQNVTFRCDPISEHNRLYWYRQTLGQGPEFLTYFQNEAQLEKSRLLSDRFSAERPKGSFSTLEIQRTEQGDSAMYLCASSSPTSHEQYFGPGTRLTVT.

CDR3 coding DNA: TGTGCCAGCAGTGAACCGCGGAGCGTGGATGAGCAGTTCTTC. Translated, it gives CASSEPRSVDEQFF. This chain connects TRBV25-1 to TRBJ2-1; no firm D call. From germline, CDR1 is MGHDK and CDR2 SYGVNS. V was trimmed by 2 bases and J by 8 bases, leaving 13 bases between them. The CDR3 sequence is 14 residues long.

The sample holds many counts of this clonotype. V usage is TRBV3-1 and J usage is TRBJ1-1; no definite D call. Germline V gene data show CDR1 as LGHDT and CDR2 as YNNKEL (reference sequence). Trimming pared 6 bases from V and 1 base from J, leaving 9 bases between. The CDR3 spans 13 residues. The chain's CDR3 is CASSERGNTEAFF. The DNA of the CDR3 is TGTGCCAGCAGTGAGCGGGGGAACACTGAAGCTTTCTTT.

The chain links TRBV10-3 to TRBJ1-6; no firm D call. V lost 10 bases to trimming and J lost 6 bases, with 25 bases between them. The CDR3 has 17 residues. Looked up from germline, CDR1 is ENHRY and CDR2 is SYGVKD. CDR3 residues: CASNPRGGNLVNSPLHF. CDR3 sequence (DNA): TGTGCCAGCAATCCCCGGGGAGGCAACTTGGTTAATTCACCCCTCCACTTT.

A few counts support this clonotype. The genes are TRBV6-1 and TRBJ1-3, with 10 bases fitting TRBD1. The CDR3 is 17 amino acids. The V gene's germline CDR1 is MNHNS and CDR2 SASEGT. V dropped 4 bases and J dropped 0; count of bases not matched to a gene: 6. The CDR3 DNA follows: TGTGCCAGCAGTGTTGACAGGGGGCGACACTCTGGAAACACCATATATTTT. Translation: CASSVDRGRHSGNTIYF.

This clonotype was counted at least ten times. The chain couples TRBV28 to TRBJ2-3; possible D gene TRBD1, 5 bases. The V and J ends lost 4 bases and 3 bases respectively, with 8 bases between them. CDR1 and CDR2 from the germline V gene are MDHEN and SYDVKM. The CDR3 loop spans 13 amino acids. This CDR3 is CASSSRQTDTQYF. CDR3 bases: TGTGCCAGCAGTTCACGACAGACAGATACGCAGTATTTT.

This clonotype was recorded many times. The rearrangement links TRBV10-3 to TRBJ2-2; 13 bases line up with TRBD2. This CDR3 contains 16 residues. V lost 10 bases to trimming and J lost 0 bases; unmatched junction nucleotides: 5. From germline, CDR1 is ENHRY and CDR2 SYGVKD. CDR3 loop: CATGTSGTANTGELFF. The CDR3 DNA sequence: TGTGCCACCGGGACTAGCGGGACCGCGAACACCGGGGAGCTGTTTTTT.

Only a few counts were recorded for this clonotype. The V and J genes are TRBV12-3 or TRBV12-4 and TRBJ2-2, with D possibly being TRBD2 (5 bases). There are 15 residues in the CDR3. Trimming took 7 bases from V and 4 from J, leaving 16 bases between them. This chain's CDR3 is CASILAGPGTGELFF. CDR3 in DNA: TGTGCCAGCATCCTAGCCGGGCCGGGCACCGGGGAGCTGTTTTTT.

The genes are TRBV11-2 and TRBJ1-1, with D tentatively TRBD1 (6 bases). V dropped 6 bases and J dropped 8 bases, with 10 bases sitting between them. The CDR3 has 11 amino acids. The germline CDR1 and CDR2 sequences are SGHAT and FQNNGV. The chain's CDR3 is CASRRGGEAFF. CDR3 coding DNA: TGTGCCAGCAGGAGGGGGGGAGAAGCTTTCTTT. Full variable domain (outside the CDR3, taken from reference TRBV11-2 and TRBJ1-1): EAGVAQSPRYKIIEKRQSVAFWCNPISGHATLYWYQQILGQGPKLLIQFQNNGVVDDSQLPKDRFSAERLKGVDSTLKIQPAKLEDSAVYLCASRRGGEAFFGQGTRLTVV.

The rearrangement joins TRBV13 to TRBJ2-3, with D unresolved. Trimming pared 5 bases from V and 2 bases from J, leaving 14 bases between. Per the germline V gene, CDR1 is PRHDT and CDR2 is FYEKMQ (reference sequence). The CDR3 extends over 15 amino acids. The CDR3 DNA is TGTGCCAGCAGCCAGAACGGTGCCATCACAGATACGCAGTATTTT. Its protein is CASSQNGAITDTQYF. The whole variable domain, filled in from reference TRBV13 and TRBJ2-3, reads AAGVIQSPRHLIKEKRETATLKCYPIPRHDTVYWYQQGPGQDPQFLISFYEKMQSDKGSIPDRFSAQQFSDYHSELNMSSLELGDSALYFCASSQNGAITDTQYFGPGTRLTVL.

This clonotype has at least ten counts. The CDR3 spells CSAPRLAGNTGELFF. The CDR3 nucleotides are TGCAGTGCTCCACGACTAGCGGGAAACACCGGGGAGCTGTTTTTT. The gene calls are TRBV20-1 and TRBJ2-2; 11 bases are a match to TRBD2. The J segment lost 2 bases and the V segment lost 5 bases, leaving 4 bases of the junction unmatched. The CDR3 covers 15 residues. The germline gives CDR1 DFQATT, CDR2 SNEGSKA (reference sequence).

This clonotype was seen many times. The chain employs TRBV12-3 or TRBV12-4 and TRBJ1-5; 7 bases line up with TRBD1. V shed 6 bases and J 2 bases; nucleotides not matched to a gene: 10. This CDR3 comprises 16 residues. The CDR3 loop reads CASRKQGPGGNQPQHF. The CDR3 coding sequence is TGTGCCAGCAGGAAACAGGGGCCTGGTGGCAATCAGCCCCAGCATTTT.

The sample holds a few counts of this clonotype. The chain employs TRBV6-1 and TRBJ1-1; 9 bases align to TRBD1. This CDR3 region has 14 residues. Germline V gene lookup returns CDR1 MNHNS and CDR2 SASEGT. The J segment lost 7 bases and the V segment lost 5 bases, leaving 8 bases of the junction unmatched. CDR3 protein: CASSSGQGLGEAFF. The CDR3 DNA reads TGTGCCAGCAGTAGTGGACAGGGGTTGGGTGAAGCTTTCTTT.

Of note for this clonotype: Given a much more abundant clone one base away, this may be a read error. V gene TRBV10-2 combines with J gene TRBJ2-7; tentative D call: TRBD2 (6 bases). Germline CDR1 and CDR2: WSHSY and SAAADI. The CDR3 spans 13 residues. With 11 bases removed from V and 5 bases from J, the gap between germline ends came to 19 bases. CDR3 DNA: TGCGCCGCGAGACTAGGGGACCGGGACGAGCAGTACTTC. Translating it yields CAARLGDRDEQYF.